This entry is about one T cell receptor beta chain. The record originates from a study of STAT5B mutations in CD4+ large granular lymphocyte leukemia. This CDR3 comprises 17 residues. V shed 2 bases and J shed 3 bases, with 19 bases lying between them. The germline CDR1 and CDR2 sequences are SEHNR and FQNEAQ (reference sequence). Sequencing used immunoSEQ multiplex PCR; TCRdb keeps in-frame clones, though not all of them. The table includes roughly 23,000 clones, about 80% detected once. This clonotype originated in a human donor in good health. The chain has TRBV7-9 and TRBJ2-5; TRBD1 might be the D (6 bases). The specimen sequenced was CD4+ T cells from blood buffy coats. The CDR3 DNA sequence: TGTGCCAGCAGCTTATCAACCCCATCTGGACAGAAAGAGACCCAGTACTTC. Amino acid sequence: CASSLSTPSGQKETQYF.